The rows below give T cell receptor beta chains drawn from one sample of a study of cytomegalovirus exposure and HLA in healthy donors. The protocol was immunoSEQ multiplex PCR, while the TCRdb copy is restricted to in-frame clones and leaves out a portion. This sample has some 86,000 clones, with more than 75% found just once. Sequences were obtained from PBMCs. All receptors come from a woman in her 40s in good health and CMV-seropositive. The CDR3 runs from the conserved cysteine through the conserved F or W. Each record gives: J gene, CDR3 length, V gene, clone size, D gene, CDR3 protein, CDR3 DNA. D genes are given only for firm matches. Size is stated for part of the rows, as once, few or many counts, or as a class when the clone is expanded.

TRBJ1-1	13	TRBV11-2	-	-	CASSWYVGTEAFF	TGTGCCAGCAGCTGGTACGTCGGCACTGAAGCTTTCTTT
TRBJ1-2	13	TRBV27	-	-	CASSLTDSYGYTF	TGTGCCAGCAGTCTGACAGATAGCTATGGCTACACCTTC
TRBJ1-1	15	TRBV28	few	TRBD1	CASSPTTGMNTEAFF	TGTGCCAGCAGCCCTACGACAGGGATGAACACTGAAGCTTTCTTT
TRBJ2-7	15	TRBV6-5	-	-	CASSYSTGSSYEQYF	TGTGCCAGCAGTTACTCCACAGGGTCCTCCTACGAGCAGTACTTC
TRBJ2-2	16	TRBV5-1	-	TRBD2	CASSLLAGGLTGELFF	TGCGCCAGCAGCTTGCTGGCGGGGGGGCTCACCGGGGAGCTGTTTTTT
TRBJ1-2	14	TRBV28	-	TRBD1	CASSFGGGAPGYTF	TGTGCCAGCAGTTTTGGAGGGGGCGCTCCTGGCTACACCTTC
TRBJ2-7	14	TRBV28	-	TRBD1	CASRRQGNRYEQYF	TGTGCCAGCAGAAGACAGGGGAACAGGTACGAGCAGTACTTC
TRBJ2-3	17	TRBV14	-	TRBD1	CASSQDLTGESTDTQYF	TGTGCCAGCAGCCAAGATCTAACAGGGGAGAGCACAGATACGCAGTATTTT
TRBJ1-1	13	TRBV5-1	-	-	CASSAADSLEAFF	TGCGCCAGCAGCGCGGCGGACAGTCTTGAAGCTTTCTTT
TRBJ2-7	15	TRBV9	-	TRBD1	CASSAPGTGGGEQYF	TGTGCCAGCAGCGCCCCCGGGACAGGGGGGGGCGAGCAGTACTTC
TRBJ1-2	14	TRBV19	-	-	CASSTQGQFDGYTF	TGTGCCAGTAGTACCCAAGGACAATTCGATGGCTACACCTTC
TRBJ2-2	16	TRBV7-9	-	-	CASSPARRPNTGELFF	TGTGCCAGCAGCCCCGCCAGGAGGCCGAACACCGGGGAGCTGTTTTTT
TRBJ2-2	15	TRBV7-3	-	TRBD1	CASSLSGDRTGELFF	TGTGCCAGCAGCTTAAGTGGGGACAGGACCGGGGAGCTGTTTTTT
TRBJ2-3	14	TRBV2	-	TRBD2	CASILLAGADTQYF	TGTGCCAGCATACTACTAGCGGGTGCAGATACGCAGTATTTT
TRBJ2-1	15	TRBV5-1	few	TRBD2	CASSRSSGSYNEQFF	TGCGCCAGCAGCCGATCTAGCGGGAGCTATAATGAGCAGTTCTTC
TRBJ2-5	15	TRBV19	-	-	CASSIFGQPGETQYF	TGTGCCAGTAGTATCTTTGGACAGCCAGGGGAGACCCAGTACTTC
TRBJ2-7	16	TRBV5-8	-	-	CASSGTLRGKRYEQYF	TGTGCCAGCAGCGGGACCCTGAGGGGGAAGCGTTACGAGCAGTACTTC
TRBJ2-7	14	TRBV5-1	-	TRBD1	CASSLGATGSEQYF	TGCGCCAGCAGCTTGGGGGCGACAGGGTCCGAGCAGTACTTC
TRBJ1-4	15	TRBV28	-	-	CASSFTGISNEKLFF	TGTGCCAGCAGTTTTACGGGGATATCTAATGAAAAACTGTTTTTT
TRBJ2-1	14	TRBV7-9	-	-	CASALSHSYNEQFF	TGTGCCAGCGCGTTGAGTCACTCCTACAATGAGCAGTTCTTC
TRBJ2-7	16	TRBV10-3	-	TRBD2	CAISESRLAGGNEQYF	TGTGCCATCAGTGAGTCTCGACTAGCGGGGGGGAACGAGCAGTACTTC
TRBJ1-3	15	TRBV19	-	-	CASMRGGYISDTIYF	TGTGCCAGTATGCGGGGGGGATACATCTCGGACACCATATATTTT
TRBJ2-2	14	TRBV2	-	TRBD1	CASAGQVNTGELFF	TGTGCCAGCGCGGGACAGGTGAACACCGGGGAGCTGTTTTTT
TRBJ2-7	15	TRBV7-7	-	TRBD1	CASSLTGPFASEQYF	TGTGCTAGCAGCTTGACAGGGCCTTTTGCTAGCGAGCAGTACTTC
TRBJ2-3	15	TRBV13	-	-	CASSLERQSGDTQYF	TGTGCCAGCAGCTTAGAGCGGCAGAGTGGAGATACGCAGTATTTT
TRBJ2-2	16	TRBV11-2	once	TRBD1	CASSLAQGAVTGELFF	TGTGCCAGCAGCTTAGCACAGGGGGCGGTCACCGGGGAGCTGTTTTTT
TRBJ2-5	12	TRBV29-1	few	-	CSVMGAQETQYF	TGCAGCGTTATGGGGGCCCAAGAGACCCAGTACTTC
TRBJ2-2	16	TRBV19	-	-	CASSIGGGVITGELFF	TGTGCCAGTAGTATAGGAGGGGGTGTCATCACCGGGGAGCTGTTTTTT
TRBJ2-7	14	TRBV19	-	TRBD1	CASSRGQGDYEQYF	TGTGCCAGTAGTAGAGGACAGGGGGACTACGAGCAGTACTTC
TRBJ2-1	17	TRBV4-2	-	TRBD1	CASSQDGQGVSYNEQFF	TGTGCCAGCAGCCAAGATGGACAGGGTGTTTCCTACAATGAGCAGTTCTTC
TRBJ2-2	15	TRBV2	-	TRBD2	CASSPEGLANGELFF	TGTGCCAGCAGCCCCGAAGGACTAGCGAACGGGGAGCTGTTTTTT
TRBJ2-5	15	TRBV6-1	-	TRBD1	CASSEVDRERETQYF	TGTGCCAGCAGTGAAGTCGACAGGGAAAGAGAGACCCAGTACTTC
TRBJ1-1	14	TRBV28	once	TRBD1	CASSLAAGGTEAFF	TGTGCCAGCAGTTTGGCGGCAGGGGGCACTGAAGCTTTCTTT
TRBJ1-2	15	TRBV18	-	-	CASSPGQGPSYGYTF	TGTGCCAGCTCACCAGGTCAGGGGCCTAGCTATGGCTACACCTTC
TRBJ1-1	12	TRBV2	-	-	CASRDSNTEAFF	TGTGCCAGCAGGGACTCTAACACTGAAGCTTTCTTT
TRBJ1-2	15	TRBV9	once	TRBD1	CASSLRQGFPAGYTF	TGTGCCAGCAGCTTACGACAGGGGTTCCCAGCTGGCTACACCTTC
TRBJ2-7	15	TRBV5-1	-	TRBD2	CASSFTSGNQYEQYF	TGCGCCAGCAGCTTCACTAGCGGGAACCAATACGAGCAGTACTTC
TRBJ1-1	13	TRBV11-3	-	TRBD1	CASSATGGRKAFF	TGTGCCAGCAGTGCGACAGGGGGCAGGAAGGCTTTCTTT
TRBJ1-4	16	TRBV7-9	-	TRBD1	CASNPGQGADEEKLFF	TGTGCCAGCAACCCGGGACAGGGGGCTGATGAAGAAAAACTGTTTTTT
TRBJ2-3	16	TRBV7-8	once	-	CASSHLGGSPTDTQYF	TGTGCCAGCAGCCACTTAGGTGGGAGTCCCACAGATACGCAGTATTTT
TRBJ2-1	11	TRBV19	-	-	CASSIGGKRFF	TGTGCCAGTAGTATAGGTGGCAAGCGGTTCTTC
TRBJ2-4	16	TRBV13	-	-	CASSPSLARQQNIQYF	TGTGCCAGCAGTCCAAGCCTTGCGCGACAGCAAAACATTCAGTACTTC
TRBJ2-1	15	TRBV7-2	once	TRBD2	CASSSGGAVYNEQFF	TGTGCCAGCAGCTCGGGGGGAGCTGTCTACAATGAGCAGTTCTTC
TRBJ1-2	15	TRBV6-4	-	TRBD1	CASSVGTGAFYGYTF	TGTGCCAGCAGCGTCGGGACAGGGGCCTTCTATGGCTACACCTTC
TRBJ1-4	17	TRBV5-5	-	-	CASSLGRTGATNEKLFF	TGTGCCAGCAGCTTGGGGAGGACGGGAGCAACTAATGAAAAACTGTTTTTT
TRBJ2-7	14	TRBV4-2	-	-	CASSQGASGYEQYF	TGTGCCAGCAGCCAAGGAGCATCAGGCTACGAGCAGTACTTC
TRBJ1-6	13	TRBV2	-	-	CASSDTGDSPLHF	TGTGCCAGCAGTGATACAGGAGATTCACCCCTCCACTTT
TRBJ2-7	18	TRBV29-1	-	TRBD2	CSGLVLAGDPNVSYEQYF	TGCAGCGGGCTTGTGCTAGCGGGAGACCCTAACGTATCCTACGAGCAGTACTTC
TRBJ2-7	13	TRBV7-6	-	-	CASSSGLGTGTYF	-
TRBJ1-3	14	TRBV7-2	-	-	CASSFRVAGNTIYF	TGTGCCAGCAGCTTCAGGGTCGCCGGAAACACCATATATTTT
TRBJ2-7	18	TRBV29-1	-	TRBD1	CSALGGGPPGQGSYEQYF	TGCAGCGCGTTGGGGGGAGGGCCACCGGGACAGGGATCTTACGAGCAGTACTTC
TRBJ1-1	11	TRBV6-5	few	-	CASSHNTEAFF	TGTGCCAGCAGCCATAACACTGAAGCTTTCTTT
TRBJ1-1	16	TRBV21-1	few	-	CASSKLGTGSTTEAFF	TGTGCCAGCAGCAAACTCGGGACAGGGTCTACCACTGAAGCTTTCTTT
TRBJ1-5	12	TRBV7-2	-	-	CASSSYGQPQHF	TGTGCCAGCAGTTCCTACGGTCAGCCCCAGCATTTT
TRBJ2-2	15	TRBV5-1	-	TRBD2	CASSQAGANTGELFF	TGCGCCAGCAGCCAGGCGGGGGCGAACACCGGGGAGCTGTTTTTT